This TCR beta chain was identified in a study of blood T cell repertoires in COVID-19. At the level of the study: Italy, Spain and the United States were the sources of the convalescent and acute COVID-19 samples.

In the original processing: Cell counts per sample came from amplifying reference gene primers. Generated by immunoSEQ multiplex PCR, the TCRdb table keeps only in-frame clones and is missing some. V and J calls and clone size are as listed in that table; D and trimming were resolved from the DNA. The sample lists tens of thousands of clones; about 79% were seen once. Germline V lookup: CDR1 LGHNT, CDR2 FRNRAP. V was pared by 0 bases and J by 8 bases, with 20 bases between. The CDR3 totals 17 residues. This TCR was sampled from a human donor in a cohort sampled during active COVID-19. Material for sequencing was peripheral blood. This sequence joins TRBV12-5 and TRBJ1-5, with D tentatively TRBD1 (6 bases). The CDR3 here is CASGLVLIGIGTKPQHF. The CDR3 DNA sequence: TGTGCTAGTGGTTTGGTACTGATCGGCATTGGGACAAAGCCCCAGCATTTT.